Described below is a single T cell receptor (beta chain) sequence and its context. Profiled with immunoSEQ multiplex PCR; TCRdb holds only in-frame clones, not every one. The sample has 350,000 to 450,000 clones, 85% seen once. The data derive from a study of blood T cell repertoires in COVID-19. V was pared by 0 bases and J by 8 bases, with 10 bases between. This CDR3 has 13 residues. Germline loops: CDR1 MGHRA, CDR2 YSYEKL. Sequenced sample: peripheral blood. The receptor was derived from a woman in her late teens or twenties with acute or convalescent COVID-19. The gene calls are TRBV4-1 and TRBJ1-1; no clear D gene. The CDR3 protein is CASSQEIGREAFF. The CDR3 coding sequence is TGCGCCAGCAGCCAAGAAATAGGGAGGGAAGCTTTCTTT.